This record covers a single T cell receptor (beta chain). Original processing methods: Nucleated cell number was recorded as an estimate derived from reference gene primer amplification. Sequencing was performed with immunoSEQ multiplex PCR; in TCRdb, only in-frame clones are kept and a portion is missing. V and J calls and clone size are as listed in that table; D and trimming were resolved from the DNA. The profile shows roughly 180,000 clones, 79% of them singletons. Germline V gene sequence: CDR1 KGHDR, CDR2 SFDVKD. Trimming took 2 bases from V and 7 from J, leaving 14 bases between them. CDR3 size: 15 residues. These data are taken from a study of blood T cell repertoires in COVID-19. Turning to the study itself: The samples span acute and convalescent COVID-19 from the United States, Italy and Spain. The cDNA or gDNA used as material had been derived from T cells, B-cell-depleted T cells, or PBMCs.

Specimen: peripheral blood. The origin of this receptor is a man aged 55 to 70 with active or convalescent COVID-19. This chain links TRBV24-1 with TRBJ2-4; tentative D call: TRBD1 (5 bases). The CDR3 here is CATSDSRVPGNIQYF. CDR3 coding DNA: TGTGCCACCAGTGATTCACGTGTCCCAGGGAACATTCAGTACTTC.